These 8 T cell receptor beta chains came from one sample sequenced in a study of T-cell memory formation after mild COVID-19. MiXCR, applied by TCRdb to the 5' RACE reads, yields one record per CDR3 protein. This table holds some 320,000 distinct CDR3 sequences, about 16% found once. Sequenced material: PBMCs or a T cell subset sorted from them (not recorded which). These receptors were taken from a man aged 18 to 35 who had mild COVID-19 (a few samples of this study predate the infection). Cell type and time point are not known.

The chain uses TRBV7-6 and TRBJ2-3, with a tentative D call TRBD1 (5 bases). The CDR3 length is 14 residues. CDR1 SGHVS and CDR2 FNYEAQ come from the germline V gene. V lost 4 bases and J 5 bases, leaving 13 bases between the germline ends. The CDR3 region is CASSSSQGKDTQYF. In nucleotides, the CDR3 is TGTGCCAGCAGCTCATCCCAGGGCAAAGATACGCAGTATTTT.

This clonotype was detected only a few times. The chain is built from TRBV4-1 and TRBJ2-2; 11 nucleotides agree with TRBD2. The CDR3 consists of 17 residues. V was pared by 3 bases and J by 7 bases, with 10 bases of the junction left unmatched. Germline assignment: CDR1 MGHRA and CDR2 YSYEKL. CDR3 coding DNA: TGCGCCAGCAGCCACGCTTTAGCGGGGGGGCAGAGCGGGGAGCTGTTTTTT. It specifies CASSHALAGGQSGELFF.

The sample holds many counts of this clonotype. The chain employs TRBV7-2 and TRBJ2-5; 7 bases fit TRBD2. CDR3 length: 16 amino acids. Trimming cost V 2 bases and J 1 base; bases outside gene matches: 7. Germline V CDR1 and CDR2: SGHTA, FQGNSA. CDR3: CASSLRSGARQETQYF. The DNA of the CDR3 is TGTGCCAGCAGCTTACGGAGCGGGGCCCGCCAAGAGACCCAGTACTTC.

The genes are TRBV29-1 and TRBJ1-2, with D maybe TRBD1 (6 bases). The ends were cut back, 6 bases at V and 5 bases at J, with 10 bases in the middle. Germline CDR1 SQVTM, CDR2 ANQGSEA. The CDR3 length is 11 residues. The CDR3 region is CSVRGLYGYTF. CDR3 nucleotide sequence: TGCAGCGTCAGGGGACTTTATGGCTACACCTTC.

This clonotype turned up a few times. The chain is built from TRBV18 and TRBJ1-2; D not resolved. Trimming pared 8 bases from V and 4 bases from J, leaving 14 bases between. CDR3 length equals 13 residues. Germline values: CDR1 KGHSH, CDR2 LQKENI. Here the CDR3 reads CASTTTSLYGYTF. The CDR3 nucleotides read TGTGCCAGCACAACCACCAGCCTCTATGGCTACACCTTC.

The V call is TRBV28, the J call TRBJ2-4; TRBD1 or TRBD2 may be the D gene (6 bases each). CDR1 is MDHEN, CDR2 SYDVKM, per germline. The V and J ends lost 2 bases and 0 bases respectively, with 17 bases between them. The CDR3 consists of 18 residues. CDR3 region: CASSLAGSGEVAKNIQYF. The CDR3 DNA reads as TGTGCCAGCAGTTTAGCGGGCTCAGGGGAGGTAGCCAAAAACATTCAGTACTTC.

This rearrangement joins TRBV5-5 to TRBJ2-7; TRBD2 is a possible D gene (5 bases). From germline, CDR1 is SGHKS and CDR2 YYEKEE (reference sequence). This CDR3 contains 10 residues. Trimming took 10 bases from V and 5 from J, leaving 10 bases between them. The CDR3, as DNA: TGTGCCTGCGGGCTTAACGAGCAGTACGTC. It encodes CACGLNEQYV.

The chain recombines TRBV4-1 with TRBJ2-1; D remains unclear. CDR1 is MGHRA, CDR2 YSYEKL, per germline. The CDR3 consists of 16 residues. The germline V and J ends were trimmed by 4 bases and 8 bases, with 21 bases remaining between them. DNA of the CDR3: TGCGCCAGCAGCCTACAGCCTTGGCAAGGCCCCCATGAGCAGTTCTTC. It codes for CASSLQPWQGPHEQFF.